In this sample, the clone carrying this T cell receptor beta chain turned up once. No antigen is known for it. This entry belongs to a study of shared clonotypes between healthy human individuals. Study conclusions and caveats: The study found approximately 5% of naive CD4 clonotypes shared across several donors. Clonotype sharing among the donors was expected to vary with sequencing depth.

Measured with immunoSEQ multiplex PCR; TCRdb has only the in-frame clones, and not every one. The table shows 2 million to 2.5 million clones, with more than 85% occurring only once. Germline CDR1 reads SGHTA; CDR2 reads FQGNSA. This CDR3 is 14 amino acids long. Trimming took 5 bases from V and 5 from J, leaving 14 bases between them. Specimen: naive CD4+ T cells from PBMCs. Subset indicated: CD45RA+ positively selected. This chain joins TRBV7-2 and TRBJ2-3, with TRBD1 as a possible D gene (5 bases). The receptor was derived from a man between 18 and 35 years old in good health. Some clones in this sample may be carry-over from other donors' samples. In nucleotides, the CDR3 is TGTGCCAGCAGCACCAGGGCAGGGCAAGATACGCAGTATTTT. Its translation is CASSTRAGQDTQYF.